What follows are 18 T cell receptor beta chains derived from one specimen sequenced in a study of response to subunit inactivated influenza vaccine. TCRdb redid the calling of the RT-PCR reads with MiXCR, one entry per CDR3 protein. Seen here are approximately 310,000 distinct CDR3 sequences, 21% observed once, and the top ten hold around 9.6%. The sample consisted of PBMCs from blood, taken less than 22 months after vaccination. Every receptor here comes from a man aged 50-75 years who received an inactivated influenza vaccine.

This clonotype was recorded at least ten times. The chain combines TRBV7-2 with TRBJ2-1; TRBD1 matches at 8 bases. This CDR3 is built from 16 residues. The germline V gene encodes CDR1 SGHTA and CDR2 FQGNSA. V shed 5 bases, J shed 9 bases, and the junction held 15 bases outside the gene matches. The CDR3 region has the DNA TGTGCCAGCAGCAACAACAGGGGGTTACAATTGAGTGAGCAGTTCTTC. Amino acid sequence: CASSNNRGLQLSEQFF.

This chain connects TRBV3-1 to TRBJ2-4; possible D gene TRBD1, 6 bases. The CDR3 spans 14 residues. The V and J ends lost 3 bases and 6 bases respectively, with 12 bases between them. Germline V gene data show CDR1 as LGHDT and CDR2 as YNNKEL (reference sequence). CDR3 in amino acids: CASSQSDRVNIQYF. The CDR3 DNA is TGTGCCAGCAGCCAGTCGGACAGAGTAAACATTCAGTACTTC.

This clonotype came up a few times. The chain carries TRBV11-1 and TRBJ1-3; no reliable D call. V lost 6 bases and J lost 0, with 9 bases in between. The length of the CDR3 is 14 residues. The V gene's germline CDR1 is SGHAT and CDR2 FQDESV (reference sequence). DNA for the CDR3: TGTGCCAGCAGGAAGGACGGCTCTGGAAACACCATATATTTT. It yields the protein CASRKDGSGNTIYF.

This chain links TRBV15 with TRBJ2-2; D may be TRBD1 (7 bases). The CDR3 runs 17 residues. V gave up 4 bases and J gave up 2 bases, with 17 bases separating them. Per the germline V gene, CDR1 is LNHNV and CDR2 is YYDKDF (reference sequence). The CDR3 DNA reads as TGTGCCACCAGCAAAATGACAGGGACTGTTAACACCGGGGAGCTGTTTTTT. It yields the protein CATSKMTGTVNTGELFF.

CDR3 nucleotide sequence: TGTGCCAGTAGTCAAACAGGGAGGGGCAATCAGCCCCAGCATTTT. This gives the protein CASSQTGRGNQPQHF. The chain carries TRBV19 and TRBJ1-5, with D tentatively TRBD1 (6 bases). The germline gives CDR1 LNHDA, CDR2 SQIVND (reference sequence). V lost 5 bases and J 2 bases, leaving 13 bases between the germline ends. This CDR3 spans 15 amino acids.

CDR3 sequence (DNA): TGTGCCAGCAAGGACAGCCTTACAGCTTTCTTT. Protein: CASKDSLTAFF. J is TRBJ1-1 and V is TRBV2, with D possibly matching TRBD1 (6 bases). Trimming pared 7 bases from V and 10 bases from J, leaving 13 bases between. Germline V gives CDR1 SNHLY, CDR2 FYNNEI. The CDR3 consists of 11 residues.

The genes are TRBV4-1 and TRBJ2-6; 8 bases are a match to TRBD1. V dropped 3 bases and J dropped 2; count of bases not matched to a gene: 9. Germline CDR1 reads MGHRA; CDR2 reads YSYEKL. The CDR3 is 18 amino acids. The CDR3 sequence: CASSHTRTGNAGANVLTF. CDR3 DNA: TGCGCCAGCAGCCATACGAGGACAGGGAATGCTGGGGCCAACGTCCTGACTTTC.

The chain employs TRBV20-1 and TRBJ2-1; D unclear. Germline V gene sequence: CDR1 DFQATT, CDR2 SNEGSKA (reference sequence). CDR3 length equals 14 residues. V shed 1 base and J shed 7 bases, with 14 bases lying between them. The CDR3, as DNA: TGCAGTGCTAGAGGTTTGTTACAGCAGAATGAGCAGTTCTTC. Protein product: CSARGLLQQNEQFF.

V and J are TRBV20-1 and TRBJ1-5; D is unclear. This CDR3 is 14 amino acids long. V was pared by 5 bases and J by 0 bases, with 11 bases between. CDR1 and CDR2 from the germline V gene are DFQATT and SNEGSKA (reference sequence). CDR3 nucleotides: TGCAGTGCTTACCGACCGCCTAGCAATCAGCCCCAGCATTTT. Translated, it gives CSAYRPPSNQPQHF.

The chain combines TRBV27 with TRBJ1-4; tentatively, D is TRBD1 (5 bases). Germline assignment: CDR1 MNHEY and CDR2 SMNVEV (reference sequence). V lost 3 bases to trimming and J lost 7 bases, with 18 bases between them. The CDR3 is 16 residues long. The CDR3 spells CASSFGWGGTVEKLFF. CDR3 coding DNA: TGTGCCAGCAGTTTCGGTTGGGGGGGAACGGTTGAAAAACTGTTTTTT.

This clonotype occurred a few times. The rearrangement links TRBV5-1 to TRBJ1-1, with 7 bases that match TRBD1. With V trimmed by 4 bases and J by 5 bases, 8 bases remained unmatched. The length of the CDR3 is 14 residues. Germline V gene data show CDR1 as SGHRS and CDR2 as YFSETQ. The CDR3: CASSPLPQGTEAFF. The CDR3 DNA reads TGCGCCAGCAGCCCACTACCACAGGGGACTGAAGCTTTCTTT.

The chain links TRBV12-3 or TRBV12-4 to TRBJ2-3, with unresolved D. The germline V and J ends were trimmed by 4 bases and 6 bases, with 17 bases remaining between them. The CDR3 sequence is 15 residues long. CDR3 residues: CASSSNDNRADTQYF. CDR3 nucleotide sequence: TGTGCCAGCAGTTCCAACGACAACAGAGCCGATACGCAGTATTTT.

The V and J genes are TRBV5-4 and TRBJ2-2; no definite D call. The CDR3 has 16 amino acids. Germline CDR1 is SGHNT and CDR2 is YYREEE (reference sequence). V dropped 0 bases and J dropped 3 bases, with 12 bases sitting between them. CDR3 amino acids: CASSLGLQADTGELFF. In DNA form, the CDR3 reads TGTGCCAGCAGCTTGGGTTTGCAGGCCGACACCGGGGAGCTGTTTTTT.

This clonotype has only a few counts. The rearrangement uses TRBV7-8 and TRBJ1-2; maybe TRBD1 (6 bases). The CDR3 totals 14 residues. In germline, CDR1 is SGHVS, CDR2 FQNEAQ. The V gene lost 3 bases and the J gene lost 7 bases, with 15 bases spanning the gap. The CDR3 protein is CASSFRGSVRGYTF. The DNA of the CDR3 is TGTGCCAGCAGCTTCAGGGGCTCTGTCCGTGGCTACACCTTC.

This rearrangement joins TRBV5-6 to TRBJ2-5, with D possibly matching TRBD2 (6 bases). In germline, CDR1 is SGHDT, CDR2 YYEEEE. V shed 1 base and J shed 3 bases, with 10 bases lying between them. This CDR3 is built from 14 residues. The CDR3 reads CASSLWGVEETQYF. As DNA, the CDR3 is TGTGCCAGCAGCTTGTGGGGGGTCGAAGAGACCCAGTACTTC. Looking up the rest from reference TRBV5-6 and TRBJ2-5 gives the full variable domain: DAGVTQSPTHLIKTRGQQVTLRCSPKSGHDTVSWYQQALGQGPQFIFQYYEEEERQRGNFPDRFSGHQFPNYSSELNVNALLLGDSALYLCASSLWGVEETQYFGPGTRLLVL.

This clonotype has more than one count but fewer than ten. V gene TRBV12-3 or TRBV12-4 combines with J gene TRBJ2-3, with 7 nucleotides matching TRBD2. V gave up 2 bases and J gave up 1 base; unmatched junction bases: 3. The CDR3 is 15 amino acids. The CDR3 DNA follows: TGTGCCAGCAGTTTACTCCTAGCGGGCACAGATACGCAGTATTTT. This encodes CASSLLLAGTDTQYF.

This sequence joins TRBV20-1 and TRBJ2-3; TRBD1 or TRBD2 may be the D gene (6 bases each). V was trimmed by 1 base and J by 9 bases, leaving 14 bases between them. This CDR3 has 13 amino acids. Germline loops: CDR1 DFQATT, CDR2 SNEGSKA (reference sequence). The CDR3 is CSARAGADPTQYF. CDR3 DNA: TGCAGTGCTAGAGCGGGGGCCGATCCAACGCAGTATTTT.

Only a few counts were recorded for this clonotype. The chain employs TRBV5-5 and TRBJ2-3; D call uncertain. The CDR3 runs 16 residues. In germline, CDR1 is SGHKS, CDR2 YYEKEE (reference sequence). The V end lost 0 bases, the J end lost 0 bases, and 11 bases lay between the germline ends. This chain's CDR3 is CASSLVQILSTDTQYF. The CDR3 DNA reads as TGTGCCAGCAGCTTGGTACAGATCCTTAGCACAGATACGCAGTATTTT.